Below, 18 T cell receptor beta chains from the same sample are listed, as sequenced in a study of a mutant IDH1 vaccine in newly diagnosed glioma. Some clones are missing from TCRdb's copy, which holds only in-frame ones; the method was immunoSEQ multiplex PCR. The table lists tens of thousands of clones, about 80% of them singletons, with more than 5.5% in the top ten. Their target antigens are unknown. Stated time point: week 11, during vaccination. Vaccination used 300 ug of mutant IDH1 20-mer peptide per dose, with topical imiquimod. Specimen: PBMCs, collected from a glioma patient whose treatment included an IDH1 peptide vaccine. Receptors were obtained from a man in his forties or fifties with glioma.

The chain combines TRBV20-1 with TRBJ2-3, with D unclear. The V gene's germline CDR1 is DFQATT and CDR2 SNEGSKA (reference sequence). V lost 4 bases, J lost 4 bases, and 6 bases lay in between. This CDR3 comprises 11 residues. The CDR3 sequence is CSANYADTQYF. In nucleotides, the CDR3 is TGCAGTGCTAACTACGCAGATACGCAGTATTTT.

The rearrangement joins TRBV19 to TRBJ2-7, with a weak D call TRBD2 (6 bases). This CDR3 contains 14 residues. The germline V gene encodes CDR1 LNHDA and CDR2 SQIVND (reference sequence). V was cut by 5 bases and J by 0 bases, with 11 bases left in between. The CDR3 DNA is TGTGCCAGTAGTCCGGGACTCCTCTCCTACGAGCAGTACTTC. It encodes CASSPGLLSYEQYF.

The chain recombines TRBV28 with TRBJ2-7; 9 nucleotides agree with TRBD1. Looked up from germline, CDR1 is MDHEN and CDR2 is SYDVKM. J gave up 7 bases and V 5 bases, and 15 bases lay outside the gene matches. The CDR3 has 16 residues. CDR3 DNA: TGTGCCAGCAGTACCACCGGGACAGGGAGTGGGAGGGAGCAGTACTTC. Encoded protein: CASSTTGTGSGREQYF.

This chain links TRBV15 with TRBJ2-3; 8 nucleotides align to TRBD2. CDR1 is LNHNV and CDR2 is YYDKDF in the germline V gene (reference sequence). CDR3 length: 15 residues. J lost 4 bases, V lost 1 base, and 4 bases had no gene match. The DNA for the CDR3 is TGTGCCACCAGCAGAGCGGGAGCGGGAGCAGATACGCAGTATTTT. Translating it yields CATSRAGAGADTQYF. The full variable domain, its missing parts supplied by reference TRBV15 and TRBJ2-3, is DAMVIQNPRYQVTQFGKPVTLSCSQTLNHNVMYWYQQKSSQAPKLLFHYYDKDFNNEADTPDNFQSRRPNTSFCFLDIRSPGLGDTAMYLCATSRAGAGADTQYFGPGTRLTVL.

The genes are TRBV30 and TRBJ2-2, with D possibly matching TRBD1 (6 bases). Germline-derived CDR1 and CDR2 are GTSNPN and SVGIG (reference sequence). The CDR3 sequence is 12 residues long. V gave up 5 bases and J gave up 5 bases, with 9 bases separating them. The CDR3 nucleotides read TGTGCCTGGGGCAGGGGTACCGGGGAGCTGTTTTTT. Protein: CAWGRGTGELFF.

The genes are TRBV7-8 and TRBJ2-5; 12 bases match TRBD2. With V trimmed by 2 bases and J by 5 bases, 15 bases remained unmatched. CDR1 and CDR2 from the germline V gene are SGHVS and FQNEAQ. The CDR3 contains 19 residues. CDR3 protein: CASSLFQDSWTSGMETQYF. CDR3 bases: TGTGCCAGCAGCTTATTCCAGGACAGTTGGACTAGCGGGATGGAGACCCAGTACTTC.

This clone appeared once. The chain carries TRBV7-2 and TRBJ2-6; TRBD1 aligns across 8 bases. The CDR3 loop spans 18 amino acids. Trimming cost V 4 bases and J 1 base; bases outside gene matches: 9. Germline CDR1 is SGHTA and CDR2 is FQGNSA. The CDR3 reads CASSSGTGGWSGANVLTF. In DNA form, the CDR3 reads TGTGCCAGCAGCTCCGGGACAGGCGGTTGGTCTGGGGCCAACGTCCTGACTTTC.

The CDR3 nucleotides read TGTGCCAGCAGCTTTCAGGGGCAGAAGCTCTCTGGAAACACCATATATTTT. It yields the protein CASSFQGQKLSGNTIYF. This chain joins TRBV21-1 and TRBJ1-3; TRBD1, as called in the table, went unchecked against the DNA. TRBV21-1 is given as a pseudogene. The CDR3 runs to 17 residues.

This clone has only one observation. The chain carries TRBV6-1 and TRBJ2-7; 9 nucleotides line up with TRBD2. This CDR3 contains 14 residues. Trimming took 2 bases from V and 5 from J; bases not matched to a gene: 4. The germline V gene has CDR1 MNHNS and CDR2 SASEGT. DNA for the CDR3: TGTGCCAGCAGTGAACTAGCGGGAATGAACGAGCAGTACTTC. It codes for CASSELAGMNEQYF.

The rearrangement links TRBV5-8 to TRBJ1-5; TRBD1 is a possible D gene (5 bases). This CDR3 has 16 amino acids. V gave up 4 bases and J gave up 1 base, with 15 bases separating them. CDR1 is SGHTS and CDR2 is YDEGEE in the germline V gene. The CDR3 region is CASSLGWDLSNQPQHF. CDR3 nucleotide sequence: TGTGCCAGCAGCCTGGGGTGGGACCTCAGCAATCAGCCCCAGCATTTT. Complete variable domain (other parts from reference TRBV5-8 and TRBJ1-5): EAGVTQSPTHLIKTRGQQATLRCSPISGHTSVYWYQQALGLGLQFLLWYDEGEERNRGNFPPRFSGRQFPNYSSELNVNALELEDSALYLCASSLGWDLSNQPQHFGDGTRLSIL.

The gene calls are TRBV5-4 and TRBJ2-5, with 7 bases fitting TRBD1. With V trimmed by 4 bases and J by 3 bases, 12 bases remained unmatched. CDR3 size: 16 residues. Looked up from germline, CDR1 is SGHNT and CDR2 is YYREEE (reference sequence). The CDR3: CASSIRTGGAEETQYF. The CDR3 coding sequence is TGTGCCAGCAGCATCCGGACAGGAGGTGCGGAAGAGACCCAGTACTTC.

V and J are TRBV7-9 and TRBJ1-2; 9 bases are shared with TRBD1. The trim removed 5 bases at V and 4 bases at J, leaving 5 bases unmatched. Per germline, CDR1 SEHNR and CDR2 FQNEAQ (reference sequence). There are 14 residues in the CDR3. CDR3 in DNA: TGTGCCAGCAGCCAGGACAGGGGAAGCTATGGCTACACCTTC. Its protein product is CASSQDRGSYGYTF. Drawing the rest from reference TRBV7-9 and TRBJ1-2, the complete variable domain is DTGVSQNPRHKITKRGQNVTFRCDPISEHNRLYWYRQTLGQGPEFLTYFQNEAQLEKSRLLSDRFSAERPKGSFSTLEIQRTEQGDSAMYLCASSQDRGSYGYTFGSGTRLTVV.

This chain joins TRBV2 and TRBJ2-3; tentatively, D is TRBD2 (5 bases). The CDR3 covers 15 residues. Trimming took off 6 bases at V and 1 base at J, with 14 bases between the two ends. Germline V CDR1 and CDR2: SNHLY, FYNNEI. CDR3 protein: CASSSGYRGTDTQYF. CDR3 coding DNA: TGTGCCAGCAGCAGCGGCTATCGGGGCACAGATACGCAGTATTTT.

V usage is TRBV2 and J usage is TRBJ1-3; possible D gene TRBD1, 5 bases. The germline V gene has CDR1 SNHLY and CDR2 FYNNEI. The CDR3 has 15 amino acids. The V end was cut by 7 bases, the J end by 0 bases, with 13 bases between. The CDR3 here is CASTRGGSSGNTIYF. The DNA of the CDR3 is TGTGCCAGCACTCGTGGGGGGAGCTCTGGAAACACCATATATTTT.

The V gene is TRBV9, the J gene TRBJ2-1, with TRBD2 matching over 8 bases. This CDR3 has 16 residues. The junction had 3 bases not matched to a gene; V was cut back by 1 base and J by 0 bases. Germline values: CDR1 SGDLS, CDR2 YYNGEE. In DNA, the CDR3 is TGTGCCAGCAGCGTAAGCGGGGGCCACTCCTACAATGAGCAGTTCTTC. Translation gives CASSVSGGHSYNEQFF.

Concerning this clone itself: One end of the junction is discordant with germline, which a read error may explain. The rearrangement links TRBV5-1 to TRBJ2-3, with 7 bases identical to TRBD1. Germline V gene sequence: CDR1 SGHRS, CDR2 YFSETQ. The CDR3 has 16 amino acids. CDR3 in DNA: TGCGCCAGCCGCTTGGGCAACAGGGGCAACACAGATACGCAGTATTTT. This translates into CASRLGNRGNTDTQYF.

In its sample, this clone was seen a few times. The chain links TRBV2 to TRBJ1-1; D not resolved. The CDR3 extends over 11 amino acids. Germline-derived CDR1 and CDR2 are SNHLY and FYNNEI. The germline V and J ends were trimmed by 5 bases and 8 bases, with 9 bases remaining between them. CDR3 nucleotides: TGTGCCAGCAGTTTATCAGTCGAAGCTTTCTTT. Protein: CASSLSVEAFF.

V usage is TRBV2 and J usage is TRBJ2-2; weak D call: TRBD2 (5 bases). V shed 7 bases and J shed 5 bases, with 26 bases lying between them. The CDR3 has 18 amino acids. Looked up from germline, CDR1 is SNHLY and CDR2 is FYNNEI. The CDR3 coding sequence is TGTGCCAGCACTAGGGAGAGCGGCTTGAGAGGAGCAACCGGGGAGCTGTTTTTT. Protein product: CASTRESGLRGATGELFF.